The 25 T cell receptor beta chains below were found in one sample sequenced in a study of beta chain features in type 1 diabetes. The entirety of the isolated RNA underwent reverse transcription, so expressed TCRB transcripts were sequenced. Clones were sequenced by immunoSEQ multiplex PCR, and TCRdb holds only the in-frame ones, with some missing. Here the sample spans hundreds of thousands of clones, over 25% being singletons. Sequenced sample: naive CD4+ T cells from blood. Receptors were obtained from a man between 18 and 29 years old in good health.

V and J are TRBV21-1 and TRBJ1-4; the table's D call TRBD1 went unverified against the DNA. TRBV21-1 is marked as a pseudogene. The CDR3 is 12 residues long. CDR3 sequence: CASSQVDEKLFF. The CDR3 DNA reads TGTGCCAGCAGCCAGGTGGATGAAAAACTGTTTTTT.

This clone was recorded a few times. This chain uses TRBV30 with TRBJ1-5, with D tentatively TRBD1 (5 bases). Germline V lookup: CDR1 GTSNPN, CDR2 SVGIG (reference sequence). V lost 5 bases to trimming and J lost 3 bases, with 8 bases between them. This CDR3 comprises 12 residues. The CDR3 loop is CAWDRANQPQHF. The CDR3, as DNA: TGTGCCTGGGACAGAGCCAATCAGCCCCAGCATTTT.

This chain connects TRBV28 to TRBJ1-1; 7 bases fit TRBD1. The CDR3 loop spans 15 amino acids. CDR1 MDHEN and CDR2 SYDVKM come from the germline V gene. V shed 6 bases and J 0 bases; nucleotides not matched to a gene: 7. Here the CDR3 DNA reads TGTGCCAGCAGAGTTAGACAGGGCCTGAACACTGAAGCTTTCTTT. Its translation: CASRVRQGLNTEAFF.

This chain uses TRBV6-6 with TRBJ2-5; the match to TRBD1 covers 7 bases. CDR1 is MNHNY, CDR2 SVGAGI, per germline (reference sequence). The CDR3 is 15 amino acids. The V segment lost 2 bases and the J segment 5 bases; nucleotides outside the gene matches: 8. CDR3 nucleotides: TGTGCCAGCAGTTACGAACAGGGGCTAGGGGAGACCCAGTACTTC. Its protein product is CASSYEQGLGETQYF.

The chain links TRBV4-3 to TRBJ1-2; 7 bases are a match to TRBD1. CDR1 is LGHNA, CDR2 YSLEER, per germline. J was trimmed by 0 bases and V by 1 base; bases with no gene match: 2. CDR3 size: 15 residues. CDR3 nucleotide sequence: TGCGCCAGCAGCCAAGGGGACAGATCTAACTATGGCTACACCTTC. This codes for CASSQGDRSNYGYTF.

This clone was picked up a small number of times. J is TRBJ2-6 and V is TRBV4-1; 9 bases align to TRBD1. Trimming removed 0 bases from V and 2 bases from J; junction bases left unmatched: 8. The germline gives CDR1 MGHRA, CDR2 YSYEKL. The CDR3 sequence is 19 residues long. Here the CDR3 DNA reads TGCGCCAGCAGCCAAGAGGGGCACAGGGGGCGCACTGGGGCCAACGTCCTGACTTTC. Translating it yields CASSQEGHRGRTGANVLTF.

This clone was recorded a few times. This chain joins TRBV2 and TRBJ2-5; TRBD1 is a possible D gene (5 bases). The CDR3 covers 13 residues. Germline CDR1 is SNHLY and CDR2 is FYNNEI. Trimming pared 5 bases from V and 4 bases from J, leaving 11 bases between. The DNA for the CDR3 is TGTGCCAGCAGTTACCAAGGGGCAGAGACCCAGTACTTC. It yields the protein CASSYQGAETQYF.

There are a few counts of this clone. The chain recombines TRBV30 with TRBJ2-1; D is undetermined. The germline V gene encodes CDR1 GTSNPN and CDR2 SVGIG (reference sequence). There are 12 residues in the CDR3. V lost 0 bases and J 9 bases, leaving 9 bases between the germline ends. In nucleotides, the CDR3 is TGTGCCTGGAGTGTACGAGTTGGTGAGCAGTTCTTC. Encoded protein: CAWSVRVGEQFF.

This clone has just a few counts. Other DNA sequences from this sample encode an identical CDR3 as well. V and J are TRBV29-1 and TRBJ2-3, with D possibly TRBD1 on 7 matching bases. V was pared by 3 bases and J by 6 bases, with 10 bases between. This CDR3 region has 12 residues. CDR1 and CDR2 (germline): SQVTM, ANQGSEA. Here the CDR3 DNA reads TGCAGCGTTGACAGGGGGGCCGATACGCAGTATTTT. Residues: CSVDRGADTQYF.

The chain links TRBV2 to TRBJ1-5, with D unclear. Trimming shortened V by 8 bases and J by 6 bases, and 11 bases separated the two germline ends. The CDR3 contains 12 residues. Germline V lookup: CDR1 SNHLY, CDR2 FYNNEI. CDR3 DNA sequence: TGTGCCAGCCTCCTTGATAGTCAGCCCCAGCATTTT. Amino acid sequence: CASLLDSQPQHF.

This clone occurred a few times. The genes are TRBV27 and TRBJ1-2; no clear D. The CDR3 totals 11 residues. Germline lookup yields CDR1 MNHEY and CDR2 SMNVEV (reference sequence). V was clipped by 5 bases and J by 5 bases, with 6 bases between them. In DNA form, the CDR3 reads TGTGCCAGCAGTATTCATTATGGCTACACCTTC. Residues: CASSIHYGYTF.

The V gene is TRBV25-1, the J gene TRBJ2-1, with D perhaps TRBD1 (5 bases). Germline CDR1 reads MGHDK; CDR2 reads SYGVNS. The CDR3 contains 14 residues. Trimming shortened V by 4 bases and J by 8 bases, and 15 bases separated the two germline ends. CDR3 protein: CASSVGAGNYEQFF. The CDR3 DNA sequence: TGTGCCAGCAGTGTAGGGGCAGGGAACTATGAGCAGTTCTTC.

The chain has TRBV14 and TRBJ2-1; D is perhaps TRBD1 (6 bases). There are 14 residues in the CDR3. Trimming took 8 bases from V and 5 from J, leaving 16 bases between them. The germline gives CDR1 SGHDN, CDR2 FVKESK. The CDR3 nucleotides read TGTGCCAGCCGTCAAACAGGGCTCAACAATGAGCAGTTCTTC. This codes for CASRQTGLNNEQFF.

This clone was seen a handful of times. Other DNA sequences in the sample encode the same CDR3. The chain is built from TRBV7-9 and TRBJ2-5, with D uncertain. The ends were cut back, 5 bases at V and 3 bases at J, with 4 bases in the middle. The CDR3 has 11 amino acids. Germline V gene sequence: CDR1 SEHNR, CDR2 FQNEAQ (reference sequence). The CDR3 DNA sequence: TGTGCCAGCAGCCGAGAAGAGACCCAGTACTTC. Amino acid sequence: CASSREETQYF.

The V call is TRBV7-2, the J call TRBJ2-1, with D perhaps TRBD1 or TRBD2 (6 bases each). The germline V and J ends were trimmed by 5 bases and 5 bases, with 13 bases remaining between them. CDR1 and CDR2 from the germline V gene are SGHTA and FQGNSA. The CDR3 is 14 residues long. The chain's CDR3 is CASSPPGAHNEQFF. The CDR3 DNA reads as TGTGCCAGCAGCCCCCCGGGGGCCCACAATGAGCAGTTCTTC.

This clone was counted a few times. V is TRBV2 and J is TRBJ2-1; maybe TRBD2 (6 bases). Germline V lookup: CDR1 SNHLY, CDR2 FYNNEI. The CDR3 sequence is 15 residues long. The V end was cut by 2 bases, the J end by 1 base, with 9 bases between. This CDR3 is CASSERDSSYNEQFF. In DNA, the CDR3 is TGTGCCAGCAGTGAACGGGACTCGTCCTACAATGAGCAGTTCTTC.

The chain joins TRBV7-8 to TRBJ2-3; 9 positions match TRBD1. The CDR3 loop spans 17 amino acids. From germline, CDR1 is SGHVS and CDR2 FQNEAQ. V was clipped by 3 bases and J by 1 base; unmatched bases: 8. This CDR3 reads CASSFLGGQGGTDTQYF. In DNA form, the CDR3 reads TGTGCCAGCAGCTTCTTGGGGGGACAGGGCGGCACAGATACGCAGTATTTT. Full variable domain (missing parts from reference TRBV7-8 and TRBJ2-3): GAGVSQSPRYKVAKRGQDVALRCDPISGHVSLFWYQQALGQGPEFLTYFQNEAQLDKSGLPSDRFFAERPEGSVSTLKIQRTQQEDSAVYLCASSFLGGQGGTDTQYFGPGTRLTVL.

The chain combines TRBV15 with TRBJ2-3; possible D gene TRBD2, 5 bases. Germline CDR1 LNHNV, CDR2 YYDKDF (reference sequence). This CDR3 has 13 amino acids. The ends were cut back, 5 bases at V and 9 bases at J, with 15 bases in the middle. The CDR3 here is CATSPATSSTQYF. The CDR3 coding sequence is TGTGCCACCAGCCCCGCAACTAGTTCCACGCAGTATTTT.

This clone was recorded a few times. This chain connects TRBV7-2 to TRBJ2-1; 9 bases are a match to TRBD2. Trimming cost V 5 bases and J 5 bases; bases outside gene matches: 13. The CDR3 contains 17 residues. The germline V gene encodes CDR1 SGHTA and CDR2 FQGNSA. In DNA, the CDR3 is TGTGCCAGCAGCCTTTACTCGACTAGCGGAGCGAACAATGAGCAGTTCTTC. Translating gives CASSLYSTSGANNEQFF.

J is TRBJ2-7 and V is TRBV2; 7 nucleotides agree with TRBD2. The CDR3 is 12 amino acids. Trimming removed 4 bases from V and 4 bases from J; junction bases left unmatched: 1. The germline V gene has CDR1 SNHLY and CDR2 FYNNEI. The CDR3 DNA reads as TGTGCCAGCAGTGGGACTAGTTACGAGCAGTACTTC. This encodes CASSGTSYEQYF. Variable domain in full (rest from reference TRBV2 and TRBJ2-7): EPEVTQTPSHQVTQMGQEVILRCVPISNHLYFYWYRQILGQKVEFLVSFYNNEISEKSEIFDDQFSVERPDGSNFTLKIRSTKLEDSAMYFCASSGTSYEQYFGPGTRLTVT.

The genes are TRBV14 and TRBJ2-5; the D gene is possibly TRBD2 (5 bases). Germline V CDR1 and CDR2: SGHDN, FVKESK. Trimming cost V 5 bases and J 9 bases, with 16 bases left between them. This CDR3 comprises 13 residues. CDR3: CASSLPGSLAQYF. The CDR3 nucleotides are TGTGCCAGCAGCTTACCGGGATCCCTGGCCCAGTACTTC.

In regard to this clone: Other DNA sequences in this specimen translate into the identical CDR3. The chain has TRBV29-1 and TRBJ1-1; D might be TRBD1 (5 bases). The V and J ends lost 4 bases and 5 bases respectively, with 11 bases between them. CDR3 length equals 12 residues. The germline CDR1 and CDR2 sequences are SQVTM and ANQGSEA. The CDR3 reads CSVAGRVTEAFF. CDR3 sequence (DNA): TGCAGCGTTGCGGGCAGGGTGACTGAAGCTTTCTTT.

This clone turned up a few times. The chain combines TRBV18 with TRBJ2-3; D may be TRBD1 or TRBD2 (6 bases each). Trimming cost V 2 bases and J 4 bases, with 13 bases left between them. This CDR3 spans 15 amino acids. From germline, CDR1 is KGHSH and CDR2 LQKENI. In DNA form, the CDR3 reads TGTGCCAGCTCACCAGGGGGGCCTGGTCCAGATACGCAGTATTTT. Translated, it gives CASSPGGPGPDTQYF.

V usage is TRBV2 and J usage is TRBJ1-1; tentative D call: TRBD1 (5 bases). Looked up from germline, CDR1 is SNHLY and CDR2 is FYNNEI. This CDR3 contains 12 residues. V gave up 4 bases and J gave up 11 bases, with 14 bases separating them. DNA of the CDR3: TGTGCCAGCAGTGGTTCGGGACCGCAGGCTTTCTTT. Translating gives CASSGSGPQAFF.

The chain joins TRBV30 to TRBJ1-1; a possible D gene is TRBD1 (5 bases). CDR3 length: 13 residues. The germline V and J ends were trimmed by 3 bases and 8 bases, with 16 bases remaining between them. CDR1 and CDR2 (germline): GTSNPN, SVGIG (reference sequence). The CDR3 nucleotides read TGTGCCTGGAGCCGCGCAGGGTCAATAGAAGCTTTCTTT. Protein: CAWSRAGSIEAFF.